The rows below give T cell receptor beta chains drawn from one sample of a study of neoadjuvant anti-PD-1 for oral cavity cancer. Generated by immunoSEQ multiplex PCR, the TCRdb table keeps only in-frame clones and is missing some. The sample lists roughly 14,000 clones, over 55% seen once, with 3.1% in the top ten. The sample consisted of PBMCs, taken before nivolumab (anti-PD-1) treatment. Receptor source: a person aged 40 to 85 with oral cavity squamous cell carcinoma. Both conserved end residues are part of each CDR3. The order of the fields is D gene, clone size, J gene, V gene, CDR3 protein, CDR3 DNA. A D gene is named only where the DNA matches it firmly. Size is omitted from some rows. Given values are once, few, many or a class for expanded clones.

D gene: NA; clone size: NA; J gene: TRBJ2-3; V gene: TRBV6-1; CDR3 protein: CASIKDGADTQYF; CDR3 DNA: TGTGCCAGCATCAAGGATGGGGCAGATACGCAGTATTTT
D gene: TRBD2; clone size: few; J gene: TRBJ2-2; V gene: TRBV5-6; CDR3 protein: CASSPGLPGELFF; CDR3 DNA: TGTGCCAGCAGCCCGGGACTACCCGGGGAGCTGTTTTTT
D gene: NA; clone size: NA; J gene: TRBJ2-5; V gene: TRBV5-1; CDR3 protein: CASSLGNGAYYF; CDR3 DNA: TGCGCCAGCAGCTTGGGAAACGGGGCCTATTACTTC
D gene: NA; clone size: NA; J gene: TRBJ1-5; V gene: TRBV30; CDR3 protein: CAWSPMTRSQPQHF; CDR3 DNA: TGTGCCTGGAGTCCAATGACACGGAGTCAGCCCCAGCATTTT
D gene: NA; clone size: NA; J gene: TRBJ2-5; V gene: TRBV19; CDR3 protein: CASSRSALETQYF; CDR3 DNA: TGTGCCAGTAGTAGATCAGCTCTCGAGACCCAGTACTTC
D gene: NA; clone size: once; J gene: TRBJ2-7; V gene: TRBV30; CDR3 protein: CAWSVPERGDEQYF; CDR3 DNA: TGTGCCTGGAGTGTACCTGAAAGAGGGGACGAGCAGTACTTC
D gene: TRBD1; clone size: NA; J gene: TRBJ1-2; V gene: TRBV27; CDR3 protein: CASTRQGHYGYTF; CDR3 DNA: TGTGCCAGCACCCGACAGGGGCACTATGGCTACACCTTC
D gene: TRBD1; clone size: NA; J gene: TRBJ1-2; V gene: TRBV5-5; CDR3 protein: CASSSLTGPDGYTF; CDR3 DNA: TGTGCCAGCAGCTCGCTGACAGGGCCGGATGGCTACACCTTC
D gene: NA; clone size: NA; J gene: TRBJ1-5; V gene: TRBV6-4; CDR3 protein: CASITGPTEGNQPQHF; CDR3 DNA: TGTGCCAGCATTACAGGGCCCACCGAAGGCAATCAGCCCCAGCATTTT
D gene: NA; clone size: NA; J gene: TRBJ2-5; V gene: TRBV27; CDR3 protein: CASTRRGGRETQYF; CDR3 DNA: TGTGCCAGCACCCGGAGAGGGGGGAGAGAGACCCAGTACTTC
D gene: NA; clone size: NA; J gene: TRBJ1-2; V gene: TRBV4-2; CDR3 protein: CASSLDAANYGYTF; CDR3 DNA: TGTGCCAGCAGCCTAGATGCAGCTAACTATGGCTACACCTTC
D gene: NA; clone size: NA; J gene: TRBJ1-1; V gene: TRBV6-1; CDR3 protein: CASSDQGKTEAFF; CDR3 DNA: TGTGCCAGCAGTGATCAGGGGAAGACTGAAGCTTTCTTT
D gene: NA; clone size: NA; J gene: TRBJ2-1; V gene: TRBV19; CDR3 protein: CASSPLGGYNEQFF; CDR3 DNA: TGTGCCAGTTCCCCCCTGGGGGGCTACAATGAGCAGTTCTTC
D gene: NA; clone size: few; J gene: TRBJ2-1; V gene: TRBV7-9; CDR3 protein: CASSPHPRFGYEQFF; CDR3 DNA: TGTGCCAGCAGCCCCCATCCTAGGTTCGGATATGAGCAGTTCTTC
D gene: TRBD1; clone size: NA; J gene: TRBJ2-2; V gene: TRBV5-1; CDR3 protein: CASSGPGTVNTGELFF; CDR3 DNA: TGCGCCAGCAGCGGTCCCGGGACAGTGAACACCGGGGAGCTGTTTTTT
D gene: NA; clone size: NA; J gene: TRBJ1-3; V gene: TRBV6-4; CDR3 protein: CASSGDYTIYF; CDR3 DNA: TGTGCCAGCAGTGGGGATTACACCATATATTTT
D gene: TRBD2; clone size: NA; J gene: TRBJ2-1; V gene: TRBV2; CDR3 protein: CASTPLAGINNEQFF; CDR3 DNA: TGTGCCAGCACCCCCCTAGCGGGAATCAACAATGAGCAGTTCTTC
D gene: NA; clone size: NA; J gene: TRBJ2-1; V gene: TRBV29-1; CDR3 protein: CSVGAELYEQFF; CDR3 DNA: TGCAGCGTGGGGGCTGAGTTATATGAGCAGTTCTTC
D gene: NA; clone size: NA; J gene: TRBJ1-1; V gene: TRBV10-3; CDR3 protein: CAISESTVTTEAFF; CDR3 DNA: TGTGCCATCAGTGAGTCGACAGTCACCACTGAAGCTTTCTTT
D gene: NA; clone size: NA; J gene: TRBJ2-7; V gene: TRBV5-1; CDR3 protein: CASSRDGNYEQYF; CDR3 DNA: TGCGCCAGCAGCCGAGACGGCAACTACGAGCAGTACTTC
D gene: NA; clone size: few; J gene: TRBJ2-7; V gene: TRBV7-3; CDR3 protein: CASSLTRSGPPYF; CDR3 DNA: TGTGCCAGCAGCTTAACTCGGAGCGGGCCCCCGTACTTC
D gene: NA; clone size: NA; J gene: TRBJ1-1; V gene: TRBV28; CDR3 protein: CASRYRSKASVDTEAFF; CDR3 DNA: TGTGCCAGCAGATACCGATCTAAAGCGTCTGTGGACACTGAAGCTTTCTTT
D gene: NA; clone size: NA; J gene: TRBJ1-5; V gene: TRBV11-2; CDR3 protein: CASSLIRGTLEGQPQHF; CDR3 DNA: TGTGCCAGCAGCTTAATTCGGGGGACATTAGAGGGTCAGCCCCAGCATTTT
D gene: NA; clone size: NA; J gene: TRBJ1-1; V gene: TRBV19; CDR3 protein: CASSGGRTEAFF; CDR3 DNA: TGTGCCAGTAGTGGGGGGAGGACTGAAGCTTTCTTT
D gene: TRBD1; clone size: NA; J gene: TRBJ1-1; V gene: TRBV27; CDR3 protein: CASSFLPYRGLDTEAFF; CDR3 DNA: TGTGCCAGCAGTTTCCTCCCATACAGGGGGCTGGACACTGAAGCTTTCTTT
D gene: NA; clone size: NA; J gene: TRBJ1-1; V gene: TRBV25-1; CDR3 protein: CASSESVRGGAEAFF; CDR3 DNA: TGTGCCAGCAGTGAATCTGTCCGTGGAGGGGCTGAAGCTTTCTTT
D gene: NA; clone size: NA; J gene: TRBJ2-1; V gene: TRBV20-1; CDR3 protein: CSASILHEQFF; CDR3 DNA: TGCAGTGCTAGTATTCTGCATGAGCAGTTCTTC
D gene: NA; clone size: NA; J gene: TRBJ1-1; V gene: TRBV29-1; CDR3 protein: CSVRRDVNTEAFF; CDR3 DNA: TGCAGCGTTCGCAGGGATGTGAACACTGAAGCTTTCTTT
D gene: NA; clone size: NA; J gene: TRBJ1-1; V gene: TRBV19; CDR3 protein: CASSIGQGRNTEAFF; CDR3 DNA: TGTGCCAGTAGTATAGGGCAGGGAAGGAACACTGAAGCTTTCTTT
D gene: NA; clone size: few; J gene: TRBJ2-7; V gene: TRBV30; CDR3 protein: CAWERDHYEQYF; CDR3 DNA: TGTGCCTGGGAACGGGACCACTACGAGCAGTACTTC
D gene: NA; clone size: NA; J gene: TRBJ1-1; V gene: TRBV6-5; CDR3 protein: CASNRAMPNTEAFF; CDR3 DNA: TGTGCCAGCAACAGGGCCATGCCGAACACTGAAGCTTTCTTT
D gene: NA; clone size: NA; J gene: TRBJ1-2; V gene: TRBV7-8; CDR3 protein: CASSLQGFPNYGYTF; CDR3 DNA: TGTGCCAGCAGCTTGCAAGGGTTCCCTAACTATGGCTACACCTTC
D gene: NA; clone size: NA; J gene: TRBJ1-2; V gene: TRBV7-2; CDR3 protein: CASSWDYGYTF; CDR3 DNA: TGTGCCAGCAGCTGGGATTATGGCTACACCTTC
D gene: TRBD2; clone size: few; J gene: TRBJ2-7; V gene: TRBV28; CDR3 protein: CASSFQLAGGREQYF; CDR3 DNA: TGTGCCAGCAGTTTTCAACTAGCGGGAGGGCGAGAGCAGTACTTC
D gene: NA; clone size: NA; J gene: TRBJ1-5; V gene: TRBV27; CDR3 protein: CASRYRGGRNQPQHF; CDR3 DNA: TGTGCCAGCAGATACCGAGGGGGACGCAATCAGCCCCAGCATTTT
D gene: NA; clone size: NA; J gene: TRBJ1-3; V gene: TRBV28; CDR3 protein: CASKETTGTGNTIYF; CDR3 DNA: TGTGCCAGCAAGGAAACAACAGGGACTGGAAACACCATATATTTT
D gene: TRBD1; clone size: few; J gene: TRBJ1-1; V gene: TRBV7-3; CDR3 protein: CASSRTGFNTEAFF; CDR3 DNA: TGTGCCAGCAGCCGGACAGGCTTCAACACTGAAGCTTTCTTT
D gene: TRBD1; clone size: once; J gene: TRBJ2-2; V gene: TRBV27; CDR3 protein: CASSLGQGKVGELFF; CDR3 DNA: TGTGCCAGCAGTCTCGGACAGGGAAAGGTCGGGGAGCTGTTTTTT
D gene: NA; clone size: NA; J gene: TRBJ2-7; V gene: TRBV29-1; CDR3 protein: CSVWTVPYEQYF; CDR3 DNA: TGCAGCGTTTGGACGGTACCCTACGAGCAGTACTTC
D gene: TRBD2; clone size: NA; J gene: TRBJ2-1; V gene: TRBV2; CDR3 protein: CASNPGLAWNEQFF; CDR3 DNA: TGTGCCAGCAATCCGGGACTAGCGTGGAATGAGCAGTTCTTC
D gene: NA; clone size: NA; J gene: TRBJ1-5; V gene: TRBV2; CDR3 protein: CASSERTLSHRPQHF; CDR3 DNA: TGTGCCAGCAGTGAAAGGACCCTCAGTCATCGGCCCCAGCATTTT
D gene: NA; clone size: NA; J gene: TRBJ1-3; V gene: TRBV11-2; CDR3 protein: CASSQGPGNTIYF; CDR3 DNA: TGTGCCAGCTCTCAGGGCCCTGGAAACACCATATATTTT
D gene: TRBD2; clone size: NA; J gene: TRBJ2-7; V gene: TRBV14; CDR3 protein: CASSQGGGRAFEQYF; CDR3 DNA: TGTGCCAGCAGCCAAGGAGGTGGGAGGGCCTTCGAGCAGTACTTC
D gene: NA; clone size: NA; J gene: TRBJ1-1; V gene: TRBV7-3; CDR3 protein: CASSLTAGQNTEAFF; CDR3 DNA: TGTGCCAGCAGCTTAACGGCGGGACAGAACACTGAAGCTTTCTTT